This section outlines one T cell receptor beta chain sequence together with its context. The target of this receptor is not known. The sample holds no much larger clone one base away, and base qualities are not on file. The sample is drawn from a study of cytomegalovirus exposure and HLA in healthy donors (dated by TCRdb to the late 2010s). Notes on the research overall: According to a later analysis, the 120 or so validation repertoires were produced on the same platform as the roughly 600 repertoires of the first cohort. The study aimed to test whether cataloging public T cell receptors could reveal signatures of past pathogen exposure. In addition to the first cohort of approximately 650 subjects, a separate validation cohort of over 90 different subjects was used. To predict cytomegalovirus infection status, the study combined high-throughput TCR immunosequencing, statistical association of individual TCRs with disease status, and machine learning. Overall study outcomes, separate from this receptor: Across donors, most TCR sequences were observed very rarely, whereas some public TCRs were present in many individuals. In both the original and validation cohorts, the classifier was reported to diagnose cytomegalovirus status with high specificity and sensitivity. The authors suggested that the approach could potentially be extended to other disease states and immunological phenotypes. A total of 164 TCR beta chains were listed by the study as associated with cytomegalovirus. In vitro tests confirmed that a few of the cytomegalovirus-associated TCR beta chains recognize cytomegalovirus antigens. Of the cluster scores, approximately 95% were above 0 in a later analysis, which found that TCRs clustered in the first cohort also tended to co-occur in the 95 to 150 validation repertoires. A later analysis had no HLA typing for the validation cohort, so co-occurrence there was scored across all 130 or so repertoires.

Trimming takes 3 bases from V and 8 bases from J, and the germline ends sit 21 bases apart. The CDR3 contains 16 residues, cysteine and phenylalanine counted. Only the CDR3 part of the read is kept: 48 bases, read in frame from the first base. Based on the germline V gene, the CDR1 and CDR2 sequences are KGHSH and LQKENI. Donors formed part of the validation cohort, which comprised about 120 subjects and was distinct from the first cohort of 550 to 850 subjects. Preparation of the library involved the immunoSEQ multiplex PCR assay. Concerning the study's data processing: A statistical classification framework was built for diagnosing cytomegalovirus status from the catalog of TCR beta chain sequences. As stored in TCRdb, this immuneACCESS dataset retains in-frame rearrangements with V and J assigned. A fraction of the clones does not appear; measured against another copy, unresolved V genes explain less than half of the discrepancy, and the remainder lacks a known reason. From that table come the V and J calls and clone size; the DNA was used to work out D and trimming. For this sample the table gives roughly 60,000 clones, of which about 96% were detected only once. Clones ranked in the top ten supply 1.2% of the sample.

The sequence links TRBV18 to TRBJ2-3, and perhaps TRBD1 as D gene, on 5 matching bases. What was sequenced was PBMCs. This clonotype was obtained from a woman under 30 in good health and CMV-seronegative. The DNA sequence is as follows: TGTGCCAGCTCACCGCGACCAGGGCCCCCCGTGGGTACGCAGTATTTT. Its coded protein is CASSPRPGPPVGTQYF. Beyond the CDR3, the reference TRBV18 and TRBJ2-3 genes provide the residues; the full variable domain reads: NAGVMQNPRHLVRRRGQEARLRCSPMKGHSHVYWYRQLPEEGLKFMVYLQKENIIDESGMPKERFSAEFPKEGPSILRIQQVVRGDSAAYFCASSPRPGPPVGTQYFGPGTRLTVL.